This TCR beta chain was sequenced in a study of cytomegalovirus exposure and HLA in healthy donors. Per the germline V gene, CDR1 is MNHEY and CDR2 is SVGAGI. V lost 6 bases, J lost 5 bases, and 1 base stayed unmatched. The CDR3 has 12 residues. PCR amplification relied on 60 Vbeta primers (plus 13 Jbeta primers). The data were produced by immunoSEQ multiplex PCR, yet TCRdb's version contains in-frame clones alone and is incomplete. The listing contains approximately 43,000 clones. This TCR derives from a woman between 25 and 40 years old in good health and CMV-seronegative. Input material: PBMCs. The V call is TRBV6-5, the J call TRBJ2-3; 8 nucleotides line up with TRBD1. CDR3 nucleotides: TGTGCCAGCAGAGACAGGGGAGATACGCAGTATTTT. It specifies CASRDRGDTQYF.